Listed below are T cell receptor beta chains from one sample, sequenced in a study of blood T cell dynamics during melanoma immunotherapy. Assay used: immunoSEQ multiplex PCR; TCRdb lists only in-frame clones, some missing. The sample carries more than 13,000 clones, more than 80% recorded once. This material consisted of blood, taken from a patient treated with checkpoint blockade. The receptors here all came from a human donor with melanoma. CDR3s include the opening cysteine and the closing phenylalanine or tryptophan. D genes are given only for firm matches. The size of a clone is reported for some rows only, either as once, few or many, or as a class for expanded clones.

D: -; V: TRBV18; J: TRBJ1-1; length: 12; size: once; CDR3: CASSAVGEEAFF; DNA: TGTGCCAGCTCAGCAGTCGGGGAGGAGGCTTTCTTT
D: -; V: TRBV30; J: TRBJ1-4; length: 15; size: -; CDR3: CAWAPRKGAYGELFF; DNA: TGTGCCTGGGCCCCTAGGAAAGGGGCCTACGGGGAACTGTTTTTT
D: TRBD2; V: TRBV4-3; J: TRBJ2-1; length: 15; size: -; CDR3: CASSPTGGPRDEQFF; DNA: TGCGCCAGCAGCCCCACGGGAGGGCCTCGGGATGAGCAGTTCTTC
D: -; V: TRBV6-5; J: TRBJ2-7; length: 13; size: -; CDR3: CASSTGTNYEQYF; DNA: TGTGCCAGCAGCACCGGGACCAACTACGAGCAGTACTTC
D: TRBD2; V: TRBV4-1; J: TRBJ2-7; length: 15; size: -; CDR3: CASSQEASGVYEQYF; DNA: TGCGCCAGCAGCCAAGAAGCTAGCGGGGTCTACGAGCAGTACTTC
D: TRBD1; V: TRBV19; J: TRBJ2-3; length: 14; size: once; CDR3: CASTTTGGTDTQYF; DNA: TGTGCCAGTACCACGACAGGGGGTACAGATACGCAGTATTTT
D: TRBD2; V: TRBV11-2; J: TRBJ2-4; length: 18; size: -; CDR3: CASSRTSGTGVAKNIQYF; DNA: TGTGCCAGCAGCAGGACTAGCGGGACGGGAGTAGCCAAAAACATTCAGTACTTC
D: TRBD1; V: TRBV25-1; J: TRBJ1-1; length: 16; size: -; CDR3: CASSDTFTGENTEAFF; DNA: TGTGCCAGCAGTGATACGTTTACAGGGGAGAACACTGAAGCTTTCTTT
D: -; V: TRBV6-5; J: TRBJ2-7; length: 15; size: -; CDR3: CASSYKISPDGVQYF; DNA: TGTGCCAGCAGTTATAAGATTTCCCCTGATGGTGTGCAGTACTTC
D: -; V: TRBV9; J: TRBJ1-2; length: 14; size: once; CDR3: CASSQQVGGRGYTF; DNA: TGTGCCAGCAGCCAACAAGTGGGGGGCCGGGGCTACACCTTC
D: TRBD2; V: TRBV5-1; J: TRBJ2-5; length: 18; size: -; CDR3: CASSLGLGASGRIETQYF; DNA: TGCGCCAGCAGCTTGGGATTGGGGGCTAGCGGGAGAATAGAGACCCAGTACTTC
D: -; V: TRBV28; J: TRBJ2-7; length: 14; size: -; CDR3: CASRLTGGAYEQYF; DNA: TGTGCCAGCAGGTTGACAGGAGGCGCTTACGAGCAGTACTTC
D: TRBD2; V: TRBV7-6; J: TRBJ2-1; length: 15; size: -; CDR3: CASSLTSGSFGEQFF; DNA: TGTGCCAGCAGCTTGACTAGCGGGAGCTTTGGTGAGCAGTTCTTC
D: -; V: TRBV27; J: TRBJ1-5; length: 14; size: -; CDR3: CASSLDSGSQPQHF; DNA: TGTGCCAGCAGTTTAGATTCGGGGAGTCAGCCCCAGCATTTT
D: -; V: TRBV20-1; J: TRBJ2-1; length: 11; size: -; CDR3: CSARRDNEQFF; DNA: TGCAGTGCTAGAAGAGACAATGAGCAGTTCTTC
D: TRBD1; V: TRBV6-5; J: TRBJ2-1; length: 15; size: -; CDR3: CASQGDRSPYNEQFF; DNA: TGTGCCAGTCAAGGGGACAGGAGCCCTTACAATGAGCAGTTCTTC
D: TRBD2; V: TRBV7-2; J: TRBJ2-3; length: 16; size: -; CDR3: CASSPLGTKSTDTQYF; DNA: TGTGCCAGCAGCCCTCTTGGGACTAAGAGCACAGATACGCAGTATTTT
D: -; V: TRBV5-1; J: TRBJ1-6; length: 13; size: -; CDR3: CASSLEGVPPLHF; DNA: TGCGCCAGCAGCTTAGAAGGGGTGCCACCCCTCCACTTT
D: -; V: TRBV15; J: TRBJ2-7; length: 13; size: -; CDR3: CATSRDRGYEQYF; DNA: TGTGCCACCAGCAGAGATCGGGGGTACGAGCAGTACTTC
D: TRBD2; V: TRBV10-3; J: TRBJ2-7; length: 18; size: -; CDR3: CAISDARTSGSSSYEQYF; DNA: TGTGCCATCAGTGATGCGAGGACTAGCGGGAGCTCCTCCTACGAGCAGTACTTC
D: TRBD1; V: TRBV16; J: TRBJ1-2; length: 16; size: -; CDR3: CASSQVRSGGEDGYTF; DNA: TGTGCCAGCAGCCAAGTGCGATCAGGGGGCGAAGATGGCTACACCTTC
D: -; V: TRBV7-3; J: TRBJ2-3; length: 15; size: once; CDR3: CASSLSSESTDTQYF; DNA: TGTGCCAGCAGCTTAAGTAGCGAGAGCACAGATACGCAGTATTTT
D: -; V: TRBV18; J: TRBJ2-7; length: 13; size: -; CDR3: CASSPLGGYEQYF; DNA: TGTGCCAGCTCACCTCTCGGTGGCTACGAGCAGTACTTC
D: TRBD1; V: TRBV29-1; J: TRBJ2-5; length: 15; size: -; CDR3: CSVESGTGVQETQYF; DNA: TGCAGCGTTGAAAGTGGGACAGGGGTCCAAGAGACCCAGTACTTC
D: TRBD1; V: TRBV29-1; J: TRBJ2-5; length: 13; size: -; CDR3: CSVPGQGTETQYF; DNA: TGCAGCGTTCCGGGACAGGGGACAGAGACCCAGTACTTC
D: TRBD2; V: TRBV7-8; J: TRBJ2-3; length: 16; size: -; CDR3: CASSLASGRAADTQYF; DNA: TGTGCCAGCAGCTTAGCGAGCGGGAGGGCCGCTGATACGCAGTATTTT
D: -; V: TRBV9; J: TRBJ1-1; length: 14; size: -; CDR3: CASSVAPGNTEAFF; DNA: TGTGCCAGCAGCGTAGCCCCGGGGAACACTGAAGCTTTCTTT
D: -; V: TRBV6-1; J: TRBJ1-1; length: 11; size: -; CDR3: CASSSNTEAFF; DNA: TGTGCCAGCAGTTCGAACACTGAAGCTTTCTTT
D: TRBD1; V: TRBV4-3; J: TRBJ2-7; length: 14; size: -; CDR3: CASSQTTGIYEQYF; DNA: TGCGCCAGCAGCCAGACGACAGGGATCTACGAGCAGTACTTC
D: -; V: TRBV5-4; J: TRBJ2-2; length: 15; size: -; CDR3: CASSLPLDSTGELFF; DNA: TGTGCCAGCAGCTTGCCGCTGGACAGCACCGGGGAGCTGTTTTTT
D: -; V: TRBV7-2; J: TRBJ1-1; length: 15; size: -; CDR3: CASSAWDSRGTEAFF; DNA: TGTGCCAGCAGCGCCTGGGACTCCCGAGGCACTGAAGCTTTCTTT
D: -; V: TRBV6-6; J: TRBJ1-2; length: 16; size: -; CDR3: CASSYSSDTTNYGYTF; DNA: TGTGCCAGCAGTTACTCGTCGGATACTACTAACTATGGCTACACCTTC
D: TRBD2; V: TRBV11-2; J: TRBJ2-7; length: 18; size: -; CDR3: CASSLVPPLAGAPYEQYF; DNA: TGTGCCAGCAGCTTAGTTCCACCGCTAGCGGGAGCTCCCTACGAGCAGTACTTC
D: -; V: TRBV7-2; J: TRBJ2-5; length: 14; size: -; CDR3: CASSAWGWQETQYF; DNA: TGTGCCAGCAGCGCCTGGGGATGGCAAGAGACCCAGTACTTC
D: TRBD1; V: TRBV9; J: TRBJ1-2; length: 15; size: -; CDR3: CASSVGRTGPTGYTF; DNA: TGTGCCAGCAGCGTAGGAAGGACAGGCCCCACCGGCTACACCTTC
D: -; V: TRBV27; J: TRBJ2-1; length: 16; size: -; CDR3: CASSPLGGGLYNEQFF; DNA: TGTGCCAGCAGTCCCCTAGGAGGGGGGCTCTACAATGAGCAGTTCTTC
D: -; V: TRBV11-3; J: TRBJ2-1; length: 17; size: -; CDR3: CASSSSGARGSYNEQFF; DNA: TGTGCCAGCAGCTCCTCAGGGGCCCGCGGCTCCTACAATGAGCAGTTCTTC
D: -; V: TRBV5-8; J: TRBJ2-5; length: 17; size: -; CDR3: CASRSVFSRTLQETQYF; DNA: TGTGCCAGCAGGTCCGTCTTTTCCCGAACACTCCAAGAGACCCAGTACTTC
D: TRBD1; V: TRBV7-2; J: TRBJ1-6; length: 17; size: once; CDR3: CASSTRTGGSYNSPLHF; DNA: TGTGCCAGCAGCACGCGGACAGGCGGCTCCTATAATTCACCCCTCCACTTT
D: TRBD2; V: TRBV5-6; J: TRBJ2-5; length: 15; size: -; CDR3: CASSLAGDFQETQYF; DNA: TGTGCCAGCAGTTTAGCGGGAGACTTCCAAGAGACCCAGTACTTC
D: -; V: TRBV7-2; J: TRBJ2-1; length: 15; size: -; CDR3: CASSTGPSSYNEQFF; DNA: TGTGCCAGCAGCACAGGTCCCAGCTCCTACAATGAGCAGTTCTTC
D: -; V: TRBV5-1; J: TRBJ1-1; length: 16; size: -; CDR3: CASSLETGVSNTEAFF; DNA: TGCGCCAGCAGCTTGGAAACGGGGGTGTCGAACACTGAAGCTTTCTTT
D: TRBD1; V: TRBV18; J: TRBJ2-1; length: 13; size: -; CDR3: CASTVGQVNEQFF; DNA: TGTGCCAGCACAGTAGGACAGGTGAATGAGCAGTTCTTC
D: TRBD2; V: TRBV13; J: TRBJ2-7; length: 15; size: -; CDR3: CASSPGLAGPYEQYF; DNA: TGTGCCAGCAGCCCGGGACTAGCGGGGCCTTACGAGCAGTACTTC
D: -; V: TRBV4-3; J: TRBJ2-2; length: 14; size: -; CDR3: CASSQFRGTGELFF; DNA: TGCGCCAGCAGCCAATTCAGAGGCACCGGGGAGCTGTTTTTT
D: -; V: TRBV19; J: TRBJ1-6; length: 13; size: once; CDR3: CASNRGSNSPLHF; DNA: TGTGCCAGTAATCGTGGGTCTAATTCACCCCTCCACTTT
D: -; V: TRBV6-1; J: TRBJ1-5; length: 14; size: -; CDR3: CASKNGGVVQPQHF; DNA: TGTGCCAGCAAGAACGGAGGTGTCGTTCAGCCCCAGCATTTT
D: -; V: TRBV4-3; J: TRBJ1-1; length: 14; size: -; CDR3: CASSLGTMNTEAFF; DNA: TGCGCCAGCAGCCTAGGGACCATGAACACTGAAGCTTTCTTT
D: -; V: TRBV30; J: TRBJ1-2; length: 15; size: -; CDR3: CAWRLSGGRNYGYTF; DNA: TGTGCCTGGAGGCTCAGTGGCGGACGTAACTATGGCTACACCTTC
D: TRBD1; V: TRBV5-1; J: TRBJ1-4; length: 15; size: -; CDR3: CTSSLTTGGDEKLFF; DNA: TGCACCAGCAGCTTAACTACAGGGGGCGACGAAAAACTGTTTTTT
D: -; V: TRBV18; J: TRBJ2-3; length: 16; size: -; CDR3: CASSPPNGRSTDTQYF; DNA: TGTGCCAGCTCACCTCCCAACGGACGAAGCACAGATACGCAGTATTTT
D: TRBD1; V: TRBV9; J: TRBJ2-3; length: 15; size: -; CDR3: CASSVAQGAPDTQYF; DNA: TGTGCCAGCAGCGTAGCACAGGGGGCCCCAGATACGCAGTATTTT
D: -; V: TRBV5-1; J: TRBJ2-3; length: 13; size: -; CDR3: CASSPLLGDTQYF; DNA: TGCGCCAGCAGCCCACTACTCGGAGATACGCAGTATTTT
D: -; V: TRBV7-8; J: TRBJ2-7; length: 15; size: -; CDR3: CASSFTPGHTYEQYF; DNA: TGTGCCAGCAGTTTTACCCCGGGACATACTTACGAGCAGTACTTC
D: -; V: TRBV6-6; J: TRBJ1-1; length: 12; size: -; CDR3: CASRHTGAEAFF; DNA: TGTGCCAGCAGGCATACAGGCGCTGAAGCTTTCTTT